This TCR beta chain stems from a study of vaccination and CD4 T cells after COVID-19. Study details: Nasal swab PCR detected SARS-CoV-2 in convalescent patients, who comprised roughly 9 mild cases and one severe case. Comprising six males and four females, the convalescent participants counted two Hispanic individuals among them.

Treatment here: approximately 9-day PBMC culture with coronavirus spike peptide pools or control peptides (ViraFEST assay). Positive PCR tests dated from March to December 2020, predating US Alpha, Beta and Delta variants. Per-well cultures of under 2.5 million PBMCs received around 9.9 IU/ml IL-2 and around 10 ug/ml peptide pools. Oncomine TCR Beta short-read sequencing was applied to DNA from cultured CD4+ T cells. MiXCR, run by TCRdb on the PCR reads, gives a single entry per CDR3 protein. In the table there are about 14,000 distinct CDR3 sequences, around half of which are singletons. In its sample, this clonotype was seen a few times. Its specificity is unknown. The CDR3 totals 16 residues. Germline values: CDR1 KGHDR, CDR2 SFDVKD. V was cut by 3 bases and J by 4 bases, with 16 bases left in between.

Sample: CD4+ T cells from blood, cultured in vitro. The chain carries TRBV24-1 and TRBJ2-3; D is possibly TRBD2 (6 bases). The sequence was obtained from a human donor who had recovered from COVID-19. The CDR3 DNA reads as TGTGCCACCAGTGATGGGGGGAGTGGGCGCCCAGATACGCAGTATTTT. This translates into CATSDGGSGRPDTQYF.